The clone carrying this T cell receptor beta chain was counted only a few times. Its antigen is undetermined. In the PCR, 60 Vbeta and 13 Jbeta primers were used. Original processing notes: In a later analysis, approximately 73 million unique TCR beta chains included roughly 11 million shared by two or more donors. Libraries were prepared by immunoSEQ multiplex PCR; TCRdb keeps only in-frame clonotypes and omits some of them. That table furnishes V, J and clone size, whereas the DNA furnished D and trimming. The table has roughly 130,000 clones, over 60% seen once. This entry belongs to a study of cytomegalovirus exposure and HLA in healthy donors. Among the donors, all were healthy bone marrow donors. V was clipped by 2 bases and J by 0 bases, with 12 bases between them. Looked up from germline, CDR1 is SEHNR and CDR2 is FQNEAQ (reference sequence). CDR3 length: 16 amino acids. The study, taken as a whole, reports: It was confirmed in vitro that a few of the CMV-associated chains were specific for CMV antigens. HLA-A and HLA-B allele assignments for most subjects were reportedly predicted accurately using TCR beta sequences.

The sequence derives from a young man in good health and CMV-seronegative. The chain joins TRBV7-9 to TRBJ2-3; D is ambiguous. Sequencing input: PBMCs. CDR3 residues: CASSLKATTSTDTQYF. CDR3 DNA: TGTGCCAGCAGCTTAAAGGCCACTACTAGCACAGATACGCAGTATTTT. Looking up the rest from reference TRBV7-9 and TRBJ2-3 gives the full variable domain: DTGVSQNPRHKITKRGQNVTFRCDPISEHNRLYWYRQTLGQGPEFLTYFQNEAQLEKSRLLSDRFSAERPKGSFSTLEIQRTEQGDSAMYLCASSLKATTSTDTQYFGPGTRLTVL.